The TCR beta chain described here comes from a study of cytomegalovirus exposure and HLA in healthy donors. In the study overall: An early release of data contained about 85 million unique TCRs, which came from HLA-typed donors.

When sampled, the donors appeared nominally healthy, though they likely had unrecorded immune exposures. The CDR3 runs to 13 residues. The ends were cut back, 3 bases at V and 8 bases at J, with 13 bases in the middle. Germline CDR1 reads SGHNT; CDR2 reads YENEEA. As regards this clone: No antigen is known for it.

The PCR employed 60 Vbeta primers together with 13 Jbeta primers. The assay was immunoSEQ multiplex PCR, and TCRdb's table has in-frame clones only and misses some. The table has about 200,000 clones, roughly 80% seen once. Regarding the study as a whole: Most of the TCR beta V segments (in an earlier analysis) were productive either about 87% or about 30% of the time. Among TCR beta chains, those listed as cytomegalovirus-associated numbered fewer than 200.

The source material was PBMCs. This clonotype was obtained from a woman between 18 and 29 years old in good health and CMV-seronegative. The gene calls are TRBV11-3 and TRBJ1-2; no clear D gene. CDR3 region: CASSLVVRGGYTF. The CDR3 DNA is TGTGCCAGCAGCTTGGTCGTCCGGGGAGGCTACACCTTC.